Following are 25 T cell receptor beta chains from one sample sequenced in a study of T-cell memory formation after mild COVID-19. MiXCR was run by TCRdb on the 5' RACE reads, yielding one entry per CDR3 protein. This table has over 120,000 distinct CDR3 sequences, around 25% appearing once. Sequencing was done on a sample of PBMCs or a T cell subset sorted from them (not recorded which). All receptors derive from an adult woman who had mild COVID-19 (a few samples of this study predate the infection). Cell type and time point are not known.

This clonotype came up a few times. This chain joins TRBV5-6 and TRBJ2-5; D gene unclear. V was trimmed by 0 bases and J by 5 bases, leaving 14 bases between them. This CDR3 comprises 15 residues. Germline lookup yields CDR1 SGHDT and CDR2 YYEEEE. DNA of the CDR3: TGTGCCAGCAGCTTGGTGGCCGCCGGACGGGAGACCCAGTACTTC. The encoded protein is CASSLVAAGRETQYF. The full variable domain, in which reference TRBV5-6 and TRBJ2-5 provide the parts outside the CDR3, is DAGVTQSPTHLIKTRGQQVTLRCSPKSGHDTVSWYQQALGQGPQFIFQYYEEEERQRGNFPDRFSGHQFPNYSSELNVNALLLGDSALYLCASSLVAAGRETQYFGPGTRLLVL.

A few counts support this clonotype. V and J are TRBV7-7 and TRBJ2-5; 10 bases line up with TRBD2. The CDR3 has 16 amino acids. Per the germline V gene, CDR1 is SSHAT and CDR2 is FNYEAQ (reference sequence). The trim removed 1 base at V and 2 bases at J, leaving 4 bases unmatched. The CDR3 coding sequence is TGTGCCAGCAGCTTAGGGGCTAGCGGGGGACAAGAGACCCAGTACTTC. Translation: CASSLGASGGQETQYF. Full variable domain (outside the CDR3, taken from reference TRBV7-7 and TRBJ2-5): GAGVSQSPRYKVTKRGQDVTLRCDPISSHATLYWYQQALGQGPEFLTYFNYEAQPDKSGLPSDRFSAERPEGSISTLTIQRTEQRDSAMYRCASSLGASGGQETQYFGPGTRLLVL.

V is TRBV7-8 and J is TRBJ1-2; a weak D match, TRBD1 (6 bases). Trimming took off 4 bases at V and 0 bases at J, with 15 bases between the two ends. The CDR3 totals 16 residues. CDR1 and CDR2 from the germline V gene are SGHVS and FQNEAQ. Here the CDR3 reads CASSSTDSPSNYGYTF. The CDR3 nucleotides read TGTGCCAGCAGCTCGACGGACAGCCCGTCTAACTATGGCTACACCTTC.

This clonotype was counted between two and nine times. CDR3 sequence: CASTGLAGTIYEQYF. The CDR3 bases are TGTGCCAGCACGGGGCTAGCGGGAACAATCTACGAGCAGTACTTC. The rearrangement uses TRBV6-5 and TRBJ2-7; 9 bases line up with TRBD2. The V gene end was trimmed by 7 bases and the J gene end by 3 bases; junction bases not matched to a gene: 10. The CDR3 sequence is 15 residues long. Germline V gives CDR1 MNHEY, CDR2 SVGAGI.

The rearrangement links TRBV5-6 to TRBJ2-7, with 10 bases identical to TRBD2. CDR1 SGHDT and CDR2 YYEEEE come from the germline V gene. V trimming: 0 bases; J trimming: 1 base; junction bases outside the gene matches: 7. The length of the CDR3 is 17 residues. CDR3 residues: CASSLGAGGPMSYEQYF. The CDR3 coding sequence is TGTGCCAGCAGCTTGGGAGCGGGGGGGCCAATGTCCTACGAGCAGTACTTC.

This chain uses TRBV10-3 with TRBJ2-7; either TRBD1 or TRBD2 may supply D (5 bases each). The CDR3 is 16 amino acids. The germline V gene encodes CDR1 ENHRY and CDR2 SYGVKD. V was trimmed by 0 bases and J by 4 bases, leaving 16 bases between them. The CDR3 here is CAISESVGERMYEQYF. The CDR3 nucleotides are TGTGCCATCAGTGAGTCGGTGGGGGAGCGAATGTACGAGCAGTACTTC.

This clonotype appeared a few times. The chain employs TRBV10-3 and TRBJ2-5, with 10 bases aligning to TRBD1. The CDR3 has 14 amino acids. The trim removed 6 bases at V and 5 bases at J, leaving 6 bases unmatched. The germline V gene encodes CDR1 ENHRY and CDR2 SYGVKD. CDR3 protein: CAISMTGGGETQYF. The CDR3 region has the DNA TGTGCCATCAGCATGACAGGGGGCGGTGAGACCCAGTACTTC.

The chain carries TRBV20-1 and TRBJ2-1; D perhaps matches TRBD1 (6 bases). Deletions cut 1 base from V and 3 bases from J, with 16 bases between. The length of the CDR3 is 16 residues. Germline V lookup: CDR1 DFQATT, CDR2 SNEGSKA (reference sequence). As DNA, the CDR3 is TGCAGTGCTAGAGGCATGACAGGTACCAGCTACAATGAGCAGTTCTTC. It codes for CSARGMTGTSYNEQFF.

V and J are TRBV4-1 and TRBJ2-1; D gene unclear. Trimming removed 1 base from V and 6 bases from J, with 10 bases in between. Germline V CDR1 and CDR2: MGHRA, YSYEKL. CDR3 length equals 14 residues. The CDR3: CASSQVDSGNEQFF. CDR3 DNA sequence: TGCGCCAGCAGCCAAGTCGATTCGGGCAATGAGCAGTTCTTC.

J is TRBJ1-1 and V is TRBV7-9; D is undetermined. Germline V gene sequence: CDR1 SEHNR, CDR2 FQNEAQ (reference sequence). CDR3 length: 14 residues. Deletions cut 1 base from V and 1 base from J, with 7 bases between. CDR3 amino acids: CASSLGHPNTEAFF. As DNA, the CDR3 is TGTGCCAGCAGCTTAGGACACCCGAACACTGAAGCTTTCTTT.

The CDR3 reads CASSLTPQGDYNEQFF. The CDR3 region has the DNA TGTGCCAGCAGTTTAACCCCCCAGGGAGACTACAATGAGCAGTTCTTC. The chain carries TRBV7-2 and TRBJ2-1; either TRBD1 or TRBD2 may fit D (5 bases each). In germline, CDR1 is SGHTA, CDR2 FQGNSA. Trimming took 6 bases from V and 3 from J, leaving 18 bases between them. This CDR3 is built from 16 residues.

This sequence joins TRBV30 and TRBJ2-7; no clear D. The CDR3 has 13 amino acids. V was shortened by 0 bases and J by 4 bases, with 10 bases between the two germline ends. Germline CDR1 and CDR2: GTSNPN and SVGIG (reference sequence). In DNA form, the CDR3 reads TGTGCCTGGAGTGTACGTAGTTCTTACGAGCAGTACTTC. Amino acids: CAWSVRSSYEQYF.

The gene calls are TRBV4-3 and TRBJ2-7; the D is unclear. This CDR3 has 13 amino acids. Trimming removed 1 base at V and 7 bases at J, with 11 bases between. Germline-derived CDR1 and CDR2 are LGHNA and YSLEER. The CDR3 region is CASSQGEAREQYF. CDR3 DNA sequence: TGCGCCAGCAGCCAAGGAGAGGCGCGGGAGCAGTACTTC.

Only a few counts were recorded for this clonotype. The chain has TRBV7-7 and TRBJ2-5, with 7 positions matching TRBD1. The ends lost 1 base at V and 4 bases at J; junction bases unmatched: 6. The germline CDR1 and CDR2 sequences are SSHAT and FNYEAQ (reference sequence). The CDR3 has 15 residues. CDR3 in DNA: TGTGCCAGCAGCTTAGTTGTGACAGGGAGAGAGACCCAGTACTTC. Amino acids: CASSLVVTGRETQYF.

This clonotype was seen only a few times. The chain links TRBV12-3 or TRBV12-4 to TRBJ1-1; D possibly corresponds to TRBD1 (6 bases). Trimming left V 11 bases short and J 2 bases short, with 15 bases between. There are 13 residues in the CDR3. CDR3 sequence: CACPRGGNTEAFF. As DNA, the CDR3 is TGTGCCTGTCCGAGGGGGGGAAACACTGAAGCTTTCTTT.

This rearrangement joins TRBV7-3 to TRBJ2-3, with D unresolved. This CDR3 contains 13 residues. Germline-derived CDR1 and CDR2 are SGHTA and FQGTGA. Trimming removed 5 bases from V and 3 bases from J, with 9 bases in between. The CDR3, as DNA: TGTGCCAGCAGCCGACCCGAAACAGATACGCAGTATTTT. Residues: CASSRPETDTQYF.

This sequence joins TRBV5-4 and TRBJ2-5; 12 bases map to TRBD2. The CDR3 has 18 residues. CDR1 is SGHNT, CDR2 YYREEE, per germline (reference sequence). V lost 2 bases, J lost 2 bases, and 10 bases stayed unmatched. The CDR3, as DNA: TGTGCCAGCAGCTTCGGGACCTTGACTAGCGGGAGACAAGAGACCCAGTACTTC. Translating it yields CASSFGTLTSGRQETQYF.

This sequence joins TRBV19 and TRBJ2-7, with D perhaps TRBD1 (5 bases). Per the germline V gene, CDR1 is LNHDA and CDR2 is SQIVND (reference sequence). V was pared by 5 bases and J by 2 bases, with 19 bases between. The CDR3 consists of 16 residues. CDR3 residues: CASSGAVGGPTYEQYF. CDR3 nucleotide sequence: TGTGCCAGTAGTGGGGCGGTTGGCGGTCCTACCTACGAGCAGTACTTC.

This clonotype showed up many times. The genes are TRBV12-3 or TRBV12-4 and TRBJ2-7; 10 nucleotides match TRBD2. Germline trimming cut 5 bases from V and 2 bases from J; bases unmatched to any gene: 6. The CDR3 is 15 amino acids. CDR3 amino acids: CASSPTSGLTYEQYF. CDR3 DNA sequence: TGTGCCAGCAGTCCGACTAGCGGGCTTACCTACGAGCAGTACTTC.

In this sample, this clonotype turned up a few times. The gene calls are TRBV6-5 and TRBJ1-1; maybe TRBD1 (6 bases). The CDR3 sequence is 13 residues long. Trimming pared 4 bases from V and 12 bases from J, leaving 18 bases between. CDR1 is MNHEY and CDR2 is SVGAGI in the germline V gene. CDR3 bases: TGTGCCAGCAGTTGGACAGACCGTTCGGGAACTTTCTTT. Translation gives CASSWTDRSGTFF.

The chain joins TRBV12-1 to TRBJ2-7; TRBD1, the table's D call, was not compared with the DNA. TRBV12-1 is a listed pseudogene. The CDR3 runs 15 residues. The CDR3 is CASSCLGGRPYEQYF. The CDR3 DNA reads TGTGCCAGCAGCTGCCTAGGGGGCCGACCCTACGAGCAGTACTTC.

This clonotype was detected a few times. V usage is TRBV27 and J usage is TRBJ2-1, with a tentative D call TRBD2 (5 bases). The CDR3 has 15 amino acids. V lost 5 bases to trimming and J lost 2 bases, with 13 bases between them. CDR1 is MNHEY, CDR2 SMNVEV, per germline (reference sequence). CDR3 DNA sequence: TGTGCCAGCAGTCTCCTGACTAATGCCTACAATGAGCAGTTCTTC. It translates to CASSLLTNAYNEQFF.

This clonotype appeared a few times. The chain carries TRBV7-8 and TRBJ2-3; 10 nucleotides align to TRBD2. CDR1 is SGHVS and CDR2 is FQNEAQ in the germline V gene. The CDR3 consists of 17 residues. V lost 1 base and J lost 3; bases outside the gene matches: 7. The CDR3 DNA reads TGTGCCAGCAGCTTAGTCGGTAGCGGGGGGTCAACAGATACGCAGTATTTT. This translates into CASSLVGSGGSTDTQYF.

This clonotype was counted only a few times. The CDR3 bases are TGTGCCAGCAGCTTGCCTTACCGAGGCGGCTACAATGAGCAGTTCTTC. Translation: CASSLPYRGGYNEQFF. The chain links TRBV5-6 to TRBJ2-1; D remains unclear. CDR3 length equals 16 residues. Trimming removed 1 base at V and 3 bases at J, with 14 bases between. CDR1 and CDR2 from the germline V gene are SGHDT and YYEEEE.

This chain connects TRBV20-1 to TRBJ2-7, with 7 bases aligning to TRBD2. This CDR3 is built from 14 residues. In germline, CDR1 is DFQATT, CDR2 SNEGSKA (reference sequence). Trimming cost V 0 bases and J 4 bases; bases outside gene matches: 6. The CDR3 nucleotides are TGCAGTGCTAGAGATGAAGGACTAGGTTACGAGCAGTACTTC. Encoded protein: CSARDEGLGYEQYF.